This T cell receptor (beta chain) was sequenced for a study of T-cell reconstitution after alpha-beta-depleted transplantation in children (dated by TCRdb to 2015 to 2016). Regarding the research as a whole: The study quantitatively tracked T-cell immune reconstitution after TCRalphabeta/CD19-depleted allogeneic hematopoietic cell transplantation in children using TCR repertoire profiling.

This clonotype came up a few times. No antigen is known for it. No base-level quality is on record; no much larger clone is a single base apart. The germline V gene supplies CDR1 SGDLS and CDR2 YYNGEE. The cysteine opens and the phenylalanine closes a CDR3 of 17 amino acids. Left in the record is the CDR3 DNA by itself, 51 bases read in frame from the first base. Trimmed from V: 4 bases; trimmed from J: 7 bases; junction bases lacking a gene match: 13. The treatment or condition label for this specimen denotes: allogeneic hematopoietic cell transplantation with graft depleted of TCRalphabeta T cells and CD19 B cells. The transplant recipients were children given TCRalphabeta/CD19-depleted allogeneic hematopoietic cell grafts. The paper as a whole reports these results and caveats: About two months after transplant, the apparently early recovery of alphabetaT-cell counts reportedly depended on just several hundred clones that had expanded rapidly and came from non-depleted graft cells. In some patients, high TCRbeta diversity at day 60 was attributed to recipient T cells and intrathymic progenitors that had survived conditioning. Hyperexpanded clone frequencies declined over subsequent months; after one year, T-cell counts and TCRbeta diversity were mostly attributed to newly produced T cells.

The library came from PCR. TCRdb lists the instrument as Illumina HiSeq 2500. To normalize quantification of the TCRbeta repertoire, the TCR libraries were built with molecular barcoding that relied on unique molecular identifiers. TCRdb reran the public reads through fastp at Q25 and MiXCR, keeping productive beta chains. Duplicate CDR3 protein sequences are folded into a single record with the most common DNA and genes. The table for this sample lists approximately 520,000 distinct CDR3 sequences; about 10% of them were counted only once. The ten largest clones add up to approximately 14% of the sample.

The sequence is built from TRBV9 and TRBJ2-2, with 10 bases aligning to TRBD2. The clonotype originates from a female patient aged 2-10 years who had a stem cell transplant for aplastic anemia, so the T cells may come from the graft donor. This sample comprised PBMCs, mostly from graft donor cells, obtained 180 days after TCRalphabeta/CD19-depleted stem cell transplant. The nucleotides read TGTGCCAGCAGCCCCGGGGCTAGCGGGAGAGGTATCGGGGAGCTGTTTTTT. This encodes CASSPGASGRGIGELFF.